Each of the 7 T cell receptor beta chains below was sequenced from the same sample in a study of blood T cells in healthy people across ages. A J-beta primer mix and a sample-barcoded 5' primer were used in a second PCR of roughly 7 to 12 cycles. TCRdb fed the 5' RACE reads into MiXCR, producing one record per CDR3 protein. The table lists 650,000 to 700,000 distinct CDR3 sequences, 45% to 60% of them singletons. The sample taken for sequencing was blood. The receptors were gathered from a woman of 80 years or more in good health.

This clonotype has only one observation. The chain has TRBV29-1 and TRBJ2-2; 8 nucleotides match TRBD1. CDR1 is SQVTM, CDR2 ANQGSEA, per germline. V lost 1 base and J lost 7; bases outside the gene matches: 8. The CDR3 has 15 residues. CDR3 nucleotides: TGCAGCGTTGAAGTAGGGGGGACAGGCCTCGGGGAGCTGTTTTTT. It yields the protein CSVEVGGTGLGELFF.

Many counts were recorded for this clonotype. The rearrangement uses TRBV5-1 and TRBJ2-5; TRBD2 agrees at 11 bases. Looked up from germline, CDR1 is SGHRS and CDR2 is YFSETQ. V gave up 6 bases and J gave up 11 bases; unmatched junction bases: 12. CDR3 length: 14 amino acids. In nucleotides, the CDR3 is TGCGCCAGCACCGAACTAGCGGGAGTCGAAGAGCAGTACTTC. Amino acid sequence: CASTELAGVEEQYF.

This chain joins TRBV7-9 and TRBJ2-1, with TRBD2 as a possible D gene (5 bases). Germline V CDR1 and CDR2: SEHNR, FQNEAQ (reference sequence). The CDR3 totals 13 residues. The V and J ends lost 3 bases and 5 bases respectively, with 8 bases between them. For the CDR3, the DNA is TGTGCCAGCAGCTTCGGCGGGCACAATGAGCAGTTCTTC. This gives the protein CASSFGGHNEQFF.

Notes on this clonotype: The junction departs from germline at one end; a sequencing error may be responsible. This chain links TRBV5-6 with TRBJ2-3; the D call may be TRBD1 or TRBD2 (5 bases each). The CDR3 length is 14 residues. In germline, CDR1 is SGHDT, CDR2 YYEEEE. CDR3 protein: CASSPMGPTGTQYF. Here the CDR3 DNA reads TGTGCCAGCAGCCCCATGGGACCCACAGGTACGCAGTATTTT. The whole variable domain, filled in from reference TRBV5-6 and TRBJ2-3, reads DAGVTQSPTHLIKTRGQQVTLRCSPKSGHDTVSWYQQALGQGPQFIFQYYEEEERQRGNFPDRFSGHQFPNYSSELNVNALLLGDSALYLCASSPMGPTGTQYFGPGTRLTVL.

This clonotype has a count of ten or more. The chain combines TRBV9 with TRBJ2-7, with 8 bases lining up with TRBD2. Unmatched junction bases numbered 8, after V lost 0 bases and J lost 3 bases. CDR1 and CDR2 (germline): SGDLS, YYNGEE. CDR3 length equals 16 residues. This CDR3 is CASSVAESREGYEQYF. Written as DNA, the CDR3 is TGTGCCAGCAGCGTAGCTGAGTCTCGGGAGGGCTACGAGCAGTACTTC.

This rearrangement joins TRBV6-6 to TRBJ2-7, with TRBD2 identical over 8 bases. The junction had 8 bases not matched to a gene; V was cut back by 11 bases and J by 2 bases. CDR3 length equals 13 residues. The V gene's germline CDR1 is MNHNY and CDR2 SVGAGI (reference sequence). The CDR3 here is CAGLSGGTYEQYF. DNA for the CDR3: TGTGCCGGCCTGAGCGGGGGTACCTACGAGCAGTACTTC.

On this clonotype itself: A read error is possible here, since a much larger clone lies one base away. V gene TRBV15 combines with J gene TRBJ2-5, with TRBD1 identical over 7 bases. The J call may be incorrect, as the DNA end agrees better with TRBJ2-4. The CDR3 is 14 residues long. Per the germline V gene, CDR1 is LNHNV and CDR2 is YYDKDF (reference sequence). CDR3 DNA sequence: TGTACCACCAGCAGAGACAGGGTCAGGAACATTCAGTACTTC. Translated, it gives CTTSRDRVRNIQYF.